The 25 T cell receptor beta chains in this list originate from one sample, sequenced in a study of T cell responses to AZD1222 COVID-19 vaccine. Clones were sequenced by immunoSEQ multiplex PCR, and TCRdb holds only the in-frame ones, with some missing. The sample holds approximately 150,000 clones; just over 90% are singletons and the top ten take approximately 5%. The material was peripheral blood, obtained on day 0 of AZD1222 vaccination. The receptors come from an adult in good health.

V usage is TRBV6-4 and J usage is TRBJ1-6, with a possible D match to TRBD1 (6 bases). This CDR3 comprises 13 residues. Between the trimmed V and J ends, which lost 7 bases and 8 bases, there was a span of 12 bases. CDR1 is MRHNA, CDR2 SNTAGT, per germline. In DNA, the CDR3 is TGTGCCAGCACTACAGGGCGACATTCACCCCTCCACTTT. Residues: CASTTGRHSPLHF.

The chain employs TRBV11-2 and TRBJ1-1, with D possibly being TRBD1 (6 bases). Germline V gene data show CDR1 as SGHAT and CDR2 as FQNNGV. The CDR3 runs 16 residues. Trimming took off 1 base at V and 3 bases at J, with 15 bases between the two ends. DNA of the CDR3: TGTGCCAGCAGCTTAGGGGGGGCCAACATGCACACTGAAGCTTTCTTT. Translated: CASSLGGANMHTEAFF.

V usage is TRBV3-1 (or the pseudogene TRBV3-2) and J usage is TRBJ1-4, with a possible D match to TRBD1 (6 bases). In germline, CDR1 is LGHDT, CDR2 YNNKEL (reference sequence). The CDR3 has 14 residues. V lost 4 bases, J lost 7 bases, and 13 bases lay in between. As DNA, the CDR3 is TGTGCCAGCAGCCGAAACCAGGGGATTGAAAAACTGTTTTTT. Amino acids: CASSRNQGIEKLFF.

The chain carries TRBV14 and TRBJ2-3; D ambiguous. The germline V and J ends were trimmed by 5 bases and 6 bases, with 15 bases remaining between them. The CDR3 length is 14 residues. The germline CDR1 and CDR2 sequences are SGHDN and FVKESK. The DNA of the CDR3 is TGTGCCAGCAGCTCCGAGCAGAGCGCGGATACGCAGTATTTT. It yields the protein CASSSEQSADTQYF.

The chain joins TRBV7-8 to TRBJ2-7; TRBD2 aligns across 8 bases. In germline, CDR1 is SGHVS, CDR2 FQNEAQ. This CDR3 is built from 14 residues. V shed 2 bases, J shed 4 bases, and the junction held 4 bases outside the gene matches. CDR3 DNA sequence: TGTGCCAGCAGCTTAAGTCAGCGGGGGTACGAGCAGTACTTC. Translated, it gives CASSLSQRGYEQYF.

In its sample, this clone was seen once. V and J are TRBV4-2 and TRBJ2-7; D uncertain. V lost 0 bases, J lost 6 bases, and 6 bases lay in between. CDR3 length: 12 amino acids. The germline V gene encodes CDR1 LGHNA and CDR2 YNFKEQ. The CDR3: CASSQDLGEQYF. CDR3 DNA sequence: TGTGCCAGCAGCCAAGATCTGGGCGAGCAGTACTTC.

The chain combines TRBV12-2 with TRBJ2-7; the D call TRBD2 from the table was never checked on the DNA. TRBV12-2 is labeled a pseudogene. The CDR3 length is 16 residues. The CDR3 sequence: CASRVRERGGSYEQYF. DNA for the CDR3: TGTGCAAGTCGCGTAAGGGAGCGGGGGGGTTCCTACGAGCAGTACTTC.

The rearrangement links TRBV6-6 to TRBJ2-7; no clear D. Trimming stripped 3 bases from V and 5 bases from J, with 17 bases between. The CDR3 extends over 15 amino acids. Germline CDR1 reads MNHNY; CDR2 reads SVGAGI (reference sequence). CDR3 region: CASSYRSRANNEQYF. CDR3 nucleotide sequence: TGTGCCAGCAGTTATCGCAGTCGAGCGAACAACGAGCAGTACTTC.

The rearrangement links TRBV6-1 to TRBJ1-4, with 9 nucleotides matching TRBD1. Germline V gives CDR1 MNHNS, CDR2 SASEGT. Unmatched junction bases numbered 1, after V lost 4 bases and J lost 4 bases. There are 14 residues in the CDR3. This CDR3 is CASSATGGNEKLFF. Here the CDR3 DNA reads TGTGCCAGCAGTGCGACAGGGGGTAATGAAAAACTGTTTTTT.

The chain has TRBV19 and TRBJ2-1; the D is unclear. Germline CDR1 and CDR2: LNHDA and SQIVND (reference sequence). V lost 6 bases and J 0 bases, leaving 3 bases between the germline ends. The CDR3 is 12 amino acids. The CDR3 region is CASRSSYNEQFF. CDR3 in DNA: TGTGCCAGTAGGAGCTCCTACAATGAGCAGTTCTTC. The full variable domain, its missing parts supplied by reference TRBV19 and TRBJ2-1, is DGGITQSPKYLFRKEGQNVTLSCEQNLNHDAMYWYRQDPGQGLRLIYYSQIVNDFQKGDIAEGYSVSREKKESFPLTVTSAQKNPTAFYLCASRSSYNEQFFGPGTRLTVL.

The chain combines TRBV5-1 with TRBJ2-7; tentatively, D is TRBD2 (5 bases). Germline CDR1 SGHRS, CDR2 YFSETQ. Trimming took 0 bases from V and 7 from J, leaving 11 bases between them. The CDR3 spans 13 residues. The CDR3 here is CASSLVPGGEQYF. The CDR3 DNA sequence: TGCGCCAGCAGCTTGGTGCCGGGCGGGGAGCAGTACTTC.

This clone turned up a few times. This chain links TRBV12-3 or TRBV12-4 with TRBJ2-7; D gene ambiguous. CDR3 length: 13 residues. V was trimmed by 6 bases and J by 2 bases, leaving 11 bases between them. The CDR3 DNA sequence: TGTGCCAGCAGCTTTACAGCTACCTACGAGCAGTACTTC. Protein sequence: CASSFTATYEQYF.

The CDR3 nucleotides are TGTGCCAGCAGCTTTGACAGGGGGAACACAGATACGCAGTATTTT. Protein product: CASSFDRGNTDTQYF. The rearrangement uses TRBV5-4 and TRBJ2-3; 9 bases align to TRBD1. V gave up 2 bases and J gave up 2 bases; unmatched junction bases: 3. The CDR3 is made up of 15 amino acids. Per the germline V gene, CDR1 is SGHNT and CDR2 is YYREEE (reference sequence).

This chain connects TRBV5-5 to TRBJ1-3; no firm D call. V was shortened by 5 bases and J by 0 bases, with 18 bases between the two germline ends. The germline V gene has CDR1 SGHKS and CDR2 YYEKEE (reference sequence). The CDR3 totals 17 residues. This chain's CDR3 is CASSFDPPLSSGNTIYF. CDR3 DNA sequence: TGTGCCAGCAGTTTCGACCCGCCATTGAGCTCTGGAAACACCATATATTTT.

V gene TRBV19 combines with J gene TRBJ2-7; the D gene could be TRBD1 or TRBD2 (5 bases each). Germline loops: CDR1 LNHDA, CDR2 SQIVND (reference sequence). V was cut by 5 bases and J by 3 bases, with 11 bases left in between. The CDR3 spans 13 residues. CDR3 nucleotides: TGTGCCAGTAGTCGGGACGGCCTCTACGAGCAGTACTTC. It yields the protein CASSRDGLYEQYF.

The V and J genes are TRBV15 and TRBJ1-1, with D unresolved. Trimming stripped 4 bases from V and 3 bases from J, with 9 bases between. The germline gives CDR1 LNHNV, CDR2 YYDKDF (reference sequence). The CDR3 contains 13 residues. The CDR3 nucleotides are TGTGCCACCAGCAAAGAGGGATACACTGAAGCTTTCTTT. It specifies CATSKEGYTEAFF.

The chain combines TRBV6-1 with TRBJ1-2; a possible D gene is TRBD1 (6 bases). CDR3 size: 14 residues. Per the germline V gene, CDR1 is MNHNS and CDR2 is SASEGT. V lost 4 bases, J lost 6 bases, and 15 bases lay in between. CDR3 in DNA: TGTGCCAGCAGTGGGGTTAGGGGGGCGAATGGCTACACCTTC. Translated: CASSGVRGANGYTF.

CDR3 residues: CASRTVGRVEYTEAFF. The CDR3 DNA reads as TGTGCCAGTAGGACAGTTGGGAGAGTTGAGTACACTGAAGCTTTCTTT. The chain couples TRBV19 to TRBJ1-1, with TRBD1 as a possible D gene (5 bases). V dropped 6 bases and J dropped 3 bases, with 20 bases sitting between them. CDR3 length: 16 amino acids. Per the germline V gene, CDR1 is LNHDA and CDR2 is SQIVND (reference sequence).

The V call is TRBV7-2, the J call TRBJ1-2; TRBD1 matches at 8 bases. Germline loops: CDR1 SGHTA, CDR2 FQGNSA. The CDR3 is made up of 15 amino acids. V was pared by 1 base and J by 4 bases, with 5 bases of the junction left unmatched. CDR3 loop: CASSLDLDRAYGYTF. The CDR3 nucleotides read TGTGCCAGCAGCTTAGACTTGGACAGGGCCTATGGCTACACCTTC.

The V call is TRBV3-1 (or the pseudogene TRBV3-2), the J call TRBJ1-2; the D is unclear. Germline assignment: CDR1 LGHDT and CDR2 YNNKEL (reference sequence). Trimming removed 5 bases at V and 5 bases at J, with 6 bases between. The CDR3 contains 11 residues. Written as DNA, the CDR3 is TGTGCCAGCAGCATAGGTTATGGCTACACCTTC. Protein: CASSIGYGYTF.

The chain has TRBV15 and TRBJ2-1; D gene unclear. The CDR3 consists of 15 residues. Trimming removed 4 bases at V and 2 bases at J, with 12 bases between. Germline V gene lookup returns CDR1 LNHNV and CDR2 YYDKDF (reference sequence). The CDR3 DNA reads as TGTGCCACCAGCACCCCCCAGATCGCCTACAATGAGCAGTTCTTC. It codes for CATSTPQIAYNEQFF.

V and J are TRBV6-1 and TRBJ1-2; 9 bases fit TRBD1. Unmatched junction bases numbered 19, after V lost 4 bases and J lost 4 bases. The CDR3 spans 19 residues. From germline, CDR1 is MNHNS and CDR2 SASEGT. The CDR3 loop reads CASSGPLGTGPSEFYGYTF. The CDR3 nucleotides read TGTGCCAGCAGTGGCCCCCTTGGGACAGGGCCTTCCGAATTCTATGGCTACACCTTC.

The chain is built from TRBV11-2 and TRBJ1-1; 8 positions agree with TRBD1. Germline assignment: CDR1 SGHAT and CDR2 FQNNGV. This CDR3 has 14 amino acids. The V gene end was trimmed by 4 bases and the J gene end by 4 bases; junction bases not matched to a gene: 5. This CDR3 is CASSSPRGLTEAFF. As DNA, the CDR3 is TGTGCCAGCAGCTCACCCAGGGGGCTCACTGAAGCTTTCTTT.

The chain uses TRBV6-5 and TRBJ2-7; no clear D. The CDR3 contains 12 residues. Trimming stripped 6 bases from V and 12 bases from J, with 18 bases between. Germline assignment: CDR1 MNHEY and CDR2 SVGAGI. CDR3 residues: CASRGSLIYLYF. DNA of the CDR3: TGTGCCAGCAGGGGCAGTCTAATCTATCTGTACTTC.

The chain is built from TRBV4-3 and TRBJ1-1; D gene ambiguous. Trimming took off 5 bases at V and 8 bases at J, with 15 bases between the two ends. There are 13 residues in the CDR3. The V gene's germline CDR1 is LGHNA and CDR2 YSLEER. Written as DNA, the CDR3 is TGCGCCAGCAGCTTCCGACGGGAAGGGGAAGCTTTCTTT. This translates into CASSFRREGEAFF.